This T cell receptor beta chain is from a study of shared clonotypes between healthy human individuals. The study, taken as a whole, reports: The study generally estimated greater richness for naive than memory subsets.

Each sample came from a Caucasian adult donor living in Nashville, Tennessee. The germline V gene encodes CDR1 MNHEY and CDR2 SMNVEV (reference sequence). The V and J ends lost 2 bases and 9 bases respectively, with 17 bases between them. The CDR3 loop spans 15 amino acids. In regard to this clone: Its antigen is unknown.

The table came from immunoSEQ multiplex PCR; TCRdb's copy has only in-frame clones and leaves some out. Among about 1.1 million clones, about 84% were seen once, and the ten largest hold roughly 0.61%. The chain couples TRBV27 to TRBJ2-1, with D perhaps TRBD2 (6 bases). Specimen: memory CD4+ T cells from PBMCs. Subset: CD45RA-negative fraction. The clonotype originates from a man aged 18 to 29 in good health. Some clones in this sample may be carry-over from other donors' samples. The CDR3 loop is CASSLRRGLVSEQFF. The CDR3, as DNA: TGTGCCAGCAGTTTACGAAGGGGACTCGTTTCTGAGCAGTTCTTC.